A single sample gave rise to the 2 T cell receptor beta chains below, sequenced in a study of blood T cell repertoires in COVID-19 (TCRdb year 2020). Preparation of the library involved the immunoSEQ multiplex PCR assay. Imported from immuneACCESS, the table was reduced by TCRdb to in-frame sequences with V and J called. These copies leave out some clones; in studies compared against another copy, an unresolved V gene accounts for under half, and the cause of the remainder is not known. The sample table records just under 65,000 clones; around 76% of these occur just once. The top ten clonotypes cover 5% to 5.5% of the sample. Sample: peripheral blood. The receptors stem from a human donor in a cohort sampled during active COVID-19.

This clone appeared a single time. This chain joins TRBV24-1 and TRBJ2-2; TRBD2 matches at 11 bases. There are 13 residues in the CDR3. Looked up from germline, CDR1 is KGHDR and CDR2 is SFDVKD. The V segment lost 12 bases and the J segment 5 bases; nucleotides outside the gene matches: 4. For the CDR3, the DNA is TGTGCCGTGGGACTAGCGGTGACCGGGGAGCTGTTTTTT. Residues: CAVGLAVTGELFF.

The V and J genes are TRBV6-1 and TRBJ1-3; TRBD1 might be the D (5 bases). Germline values: CDR1 MNHNS, CDR2 SASEGT. This CDR3 comprises 14 residues. Trimming took 2 bases from V and 6 from J, leaving 11 bases between them. This chain's CDR3 is CASSEQGGTNTIYF. The CDR3 DNA sequence: TGTGCCAGCAGTGAACAGGGAGGTACAAACACCATATATTTT.